This TCR beta chain was sequenced during a study of tumor-infiltrating lymphocytes in primary liver carcinoma. Study-level information: These patients were men and women whose ages were 30 to 69 years.

The germline gives CDR1 SGHAT, CDR2 FQDESV (reference sequence). There are 15 residues in the CDR3. Overall study results and limits: Overlap in tumor-adjacent and tumor-blood pairs fell below that of tumor region pairs.

On this clonotype itself: Its antigen remains unknown. A much larger clone differs from this one at a single base, so this may be a read error.

Germline DNA was also extracted, while the blood RNA originated from unsorted whole blood. Constant-region priming of about 500 ng total RNA yielded TCR beta cDNA. Modified slightly, ARM-PCR produced TCR beta libraries over three nested multiplex PCR rounds. Two initial PCR rounds of ten to eleven cycles each paired TRBV1-TRBV30 forward primers with a C-beta reverse primer. One entry per CDR3 protein, called by TCRdb with MiXCR from the multiplex PCR reads. In the table there are some 190,000 distinct CDR3 sequences, roughly 60% of which are singletons. This sequence was found in a man aged 40-55 years with primary liver carcinoma and hepatitis B virus infection. V usage is TRBV11-1 and J usage is TRBJ1-6, with 10 bases matching TRBD1. Input material: peripheral blood. The CDR3 reads CASSPTGGLNSALHF. CDR3 bases: TGTGCCAGCAGCCCGACAGGGGGCTTGAATTCAGCCCTCCACTTT.